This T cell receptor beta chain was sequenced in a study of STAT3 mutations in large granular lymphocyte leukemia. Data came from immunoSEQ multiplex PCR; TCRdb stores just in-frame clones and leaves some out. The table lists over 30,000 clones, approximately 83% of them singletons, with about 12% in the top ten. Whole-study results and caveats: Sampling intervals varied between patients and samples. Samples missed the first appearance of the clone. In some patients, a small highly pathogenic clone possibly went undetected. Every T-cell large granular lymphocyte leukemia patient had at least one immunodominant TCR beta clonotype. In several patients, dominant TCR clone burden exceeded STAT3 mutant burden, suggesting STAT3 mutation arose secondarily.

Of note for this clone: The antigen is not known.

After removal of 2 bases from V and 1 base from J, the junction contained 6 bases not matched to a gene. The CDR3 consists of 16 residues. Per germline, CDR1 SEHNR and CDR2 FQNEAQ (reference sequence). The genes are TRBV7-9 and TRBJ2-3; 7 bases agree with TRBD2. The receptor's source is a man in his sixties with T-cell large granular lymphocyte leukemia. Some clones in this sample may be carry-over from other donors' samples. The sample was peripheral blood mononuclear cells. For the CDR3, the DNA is TGTGCCAGCAGCTTAACAGGCGGGAGAGGCACAGATACGCAGTATTTT. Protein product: CASSLTGGRGTDTQYF. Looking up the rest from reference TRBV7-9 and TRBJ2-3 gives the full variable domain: DTGVSQNPRHKITKRGQNVTFRCDPISEHNRLYWYRQTLGQGPEFLTYFQNEAQLEKSRLLSDRFSAERPKGSFSTLEIQRTEQGDSAMYLCASSLTGGRGTDTQYFGPGTRLTVL.